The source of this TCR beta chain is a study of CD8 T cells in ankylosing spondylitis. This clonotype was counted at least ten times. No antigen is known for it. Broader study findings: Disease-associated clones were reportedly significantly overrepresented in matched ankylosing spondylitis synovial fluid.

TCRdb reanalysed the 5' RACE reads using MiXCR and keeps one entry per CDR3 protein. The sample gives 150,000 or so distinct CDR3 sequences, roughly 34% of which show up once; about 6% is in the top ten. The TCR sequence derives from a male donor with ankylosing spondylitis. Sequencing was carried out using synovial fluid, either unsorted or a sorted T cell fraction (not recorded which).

DNA of the CDR3: TGTGCCAGCAGTTACTCCTCTAGCGGGGGCCAAAATGAGCAGTTCTTC. This encodes CASSYSSSGGQNEQFF. The chain is built from TRBV6-5 and TRBJ2-1, with 10 bases fitting TRBD2. From germline, CDR1 is MNHEY and CDR2 SVGAGI. CDR3 length: 16 amino acids. Trimming took 0 bases from V and 7 from J; bases not matched to a gene: 6.